This T cell receptor beta chain derives from a study of T-cell memory formation after mild COVID-19. This clonotype was found a few times. TCRdb independently ran MiXCR on the 5' RACE reads; one entry per CDR3 protein. Of roughly 150,000 distinct CDR3 sequences in the sample, approximately 15% were seen once. The receptor comes from an adult woman who had mild COVID-19 (a few samples of this study predate the infection). Cell type and time point are not known. Sequencing was carried out using PBMCs or a T cell subset sorted from them (not recorded which).

DNA for the CDR3: TGCAGCGTTGAGGCGACCGGGGAGCTGTTTTTT. It specifies CSVEATGELFF. The chain joins TRBV29-1 to TRBJ2-2; D uncertain. V lost 3 bases and J lost 5, with 4 bases in between. The germline gives CDR1 SQVTM, CDR2 ANQGSEA. The CDR3 has 11 residues.